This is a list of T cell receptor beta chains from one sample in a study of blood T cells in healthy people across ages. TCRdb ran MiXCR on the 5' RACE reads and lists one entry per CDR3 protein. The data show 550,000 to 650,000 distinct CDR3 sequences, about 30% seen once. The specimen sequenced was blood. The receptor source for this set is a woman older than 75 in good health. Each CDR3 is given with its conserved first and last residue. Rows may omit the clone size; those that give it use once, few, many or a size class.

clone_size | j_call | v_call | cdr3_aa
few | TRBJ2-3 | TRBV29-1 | CSVQGGVGRTDTQYF
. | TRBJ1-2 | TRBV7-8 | CASSPAVGQGYTF
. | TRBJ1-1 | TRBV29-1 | CSVEARLNTEAFF
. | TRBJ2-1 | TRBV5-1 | CASASAGELEQFF
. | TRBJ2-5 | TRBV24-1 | CATSGPGTDQLDQETQYF
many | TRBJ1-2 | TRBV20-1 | CSAGVGVGMRGYTF
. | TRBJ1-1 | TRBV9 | CASSVRSQWDTEAFF
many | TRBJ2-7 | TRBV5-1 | CASSAPGATYEQYF
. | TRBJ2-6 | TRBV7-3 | CASSLVQDDPGANVLTF
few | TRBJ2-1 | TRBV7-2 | CASSTPGGPAPFF